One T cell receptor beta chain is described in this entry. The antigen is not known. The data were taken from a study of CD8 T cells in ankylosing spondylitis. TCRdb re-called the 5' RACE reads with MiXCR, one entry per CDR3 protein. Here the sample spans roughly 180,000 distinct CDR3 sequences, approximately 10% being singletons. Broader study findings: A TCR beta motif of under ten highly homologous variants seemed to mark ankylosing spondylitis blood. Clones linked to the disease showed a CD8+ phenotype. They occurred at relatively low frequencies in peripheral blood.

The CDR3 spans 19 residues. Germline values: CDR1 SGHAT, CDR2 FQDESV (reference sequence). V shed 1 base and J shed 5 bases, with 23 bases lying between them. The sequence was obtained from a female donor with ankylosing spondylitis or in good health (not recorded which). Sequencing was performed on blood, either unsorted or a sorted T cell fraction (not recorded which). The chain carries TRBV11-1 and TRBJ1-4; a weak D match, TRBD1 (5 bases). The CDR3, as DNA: TGTGCCAGCAGCTTAGGCACCCAGGGTTTGGCTGCGGGGAATGAAAAACTGTTTTTT. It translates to CASSLGTQGLAAGNEKLFF.